This TCR beta chain was recorded in a study of blood T cell repertoires in COVID-19. Study-wide context: Sites across the United States, Italy and Spain contributed samples from acute and convalescent COVID-19. Sample material is recorded as cDNA or gDNA derived from T cells, B-cell-depleted T cells, or PBMCs.

The sample holds one count of this clone. Here immunoSEQ multiplex PCR was the method, and the copy in TCRdb shows in-frame clones only, minus some. There are 95,000 to 110,000 clones in the sample; roughly 90% occur only once, and roughly 3.6% lies in the top ten. The receptor was isolated from a woman aged 60 to 75 with acute or convalescent COVID-19. Sequencing was performed on peripheral blood.

Here the CDR3 reads CASSPIRQENTEAFF. The CDR3 bases are TGTGCCAGCTCACCAATAAGACAGGAGAACACTGAAGCTTTCTTT. The chain couples TRBV18 to TRBJ1-1; D might be TRBD1 (6 bases). CDR1 and CDR2 from the germline V gene are KGHSH and LQKENI. V dropped 2 bases and J dropped 1 base, with 11 bases sitting between them. The CDR3 runs 15 residues.